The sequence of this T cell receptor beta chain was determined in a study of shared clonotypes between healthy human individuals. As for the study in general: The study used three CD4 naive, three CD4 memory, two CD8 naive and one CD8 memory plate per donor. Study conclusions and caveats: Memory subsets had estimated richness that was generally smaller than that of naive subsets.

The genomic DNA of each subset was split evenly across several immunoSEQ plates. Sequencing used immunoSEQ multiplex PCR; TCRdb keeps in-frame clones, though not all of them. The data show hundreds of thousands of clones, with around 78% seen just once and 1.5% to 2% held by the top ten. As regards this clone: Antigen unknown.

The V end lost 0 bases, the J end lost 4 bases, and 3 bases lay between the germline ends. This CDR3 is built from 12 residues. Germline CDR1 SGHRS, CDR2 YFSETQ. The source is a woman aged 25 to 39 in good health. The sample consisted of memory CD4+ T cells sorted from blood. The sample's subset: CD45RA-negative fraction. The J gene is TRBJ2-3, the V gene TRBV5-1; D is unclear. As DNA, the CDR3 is TGCGCCAGCAGCTTGGAATCAGATACGCAGTATTTT. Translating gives CASSLESDTQYF.